This T cell receptor (beta chain) emerged from a study of CD8+ T cells in alopecia areata (dated by TCRdb to 2016 to 2018). Broadly, across the study: Skin from C3H/HeJ donors with spontaneous alopecia (6-12 months old) was grafted onto female C3H/HeJ recipients that were roughly 7-10 weeks old. The study used high-throughput TCRbeta sequencing to examine T cell clonal expansion in alopecia areata, in both the C3H/HeJ mouse model and human patients. immunoSEQ multiplex PCR using 35 Vbeta forward primers and 13 Jbeta reverse primers was used to amplify TCRbeta CDR3 regions. RNA was extracted with the PAXgene miRNA kit for fixed scalp, the miRNeasy kit for PBMCs, and the RNeasy kit for mouse skin. Clonality in the scalp was compared among normal scalp (n=4), patchy alopecia areata scalp (n=8), and alopecia totalis/universalis scalp (n=8). Human TCRbeta sequencing covered scalp tissue and sorted CD4+ and CD8+ peripheral blood T cells from patchy and totalis/universalis alopecia areata patients and healthy controls. The paper as a whole reports these results and caveats: TCR sequences shared between patients were less clear than in mice, possibly partly because of HLA diversity in the patient population. Higher clonality and more expanded CD8+ clones were observed in lesional scalp than in normal scalp, particularly in alopecia totalis/universalis, a finding suggestive of antigenic drive. Resident alphabeta T cells in normal human skin are also sequenced, complicating scalp TCR repertoire analysis, unlike mouse skin dominated by gammadelta T cells.

Cells from mouse cutaneous lymph nodes were pooled, stained for CD4, CD8alpha, NKG2D, NKG2ACE and other markers, and then sorted on a BD Influx. This clone came up a few times. Its binding antigen is unknown. The gene names and germline sequences used here belong to the mouse. The CDR3 end lies 4 residues beyond the end of the read and is filled in from the germline J gene. Other DNA sequences in this sample translate to the same CDR3. Library generation was performed with the immunoSEQ multiplex PCR assay. For TCR sequencing, RNA was extracted from every sample and reverse transcribed into cDNA to serve as template. First-strand cDNA was synthesized with SuperScript III using a 2:1 mix of oligo-dT and random hexamers. Amplification bias was assessed with a synthetic immune receptor repertoire, and residual bias was removed computationally. Libraries were sequenced on Illumina HiSeq using 60 bp reads that covered the CDR3 and were read from J toward V. The authors' analysis ran thus. Raw reads were preprocessed for error removal, and CDR3 was defined according to IMGT conventions as running from the conserved cysteine to phenylalanine. To get clonality, Shannon entropy was normalized by log2 of the number of productive unique TCRs and the result was subtracted from 1. Whether scalp clones were CD4 or CD8 was inferred by matching scalp TCRbeta sequences against CD4 and CD8 repertoires sorted from blood. TCRdb provides this immuneACCESS table in a form limited to in-frame rearrangements. Some clones are lacking; in checked studies, under half of them reflect an unresolved V gene, and why the rest are absent is not known. The V and J calls and clone size are taken from that table; D and trimming were inferred from the DNA. Here the sample lists approximately 300,000 clones, none seen once only. About 1.1% of the sample is in the top ten clones.

The germline V end is reduced by 3 bases and the J end by 6 bases; junction bases left unmatched: 1. From a lookup of the germline V gene, CDR1 and CDR2 are NSHNY and SYGAGN. The CDR3 contains 13 residues, cysteine and phenylalanine counted. The DNA covers only part of the CDR3, 27 bases in frame from base 1. The sequence derives from a C3H/HeJ mouse with alopecia areata. Regarding MHC type, mice of this strain are H2-k. The sequencing sample was made of CD4+ T cells sorted from a lymph node. Recombination connected TRBV13-1 to TRBJ2-1; TRBD1 agrees with 9 junctional bases. Partial CDR3 DNA: TGTGCCAGCAGTGGGACAGGGGCTGCT. Its coded protein is CASSGTGAA. The whole CDR3 protein reads CASSGTGAAEQFF.